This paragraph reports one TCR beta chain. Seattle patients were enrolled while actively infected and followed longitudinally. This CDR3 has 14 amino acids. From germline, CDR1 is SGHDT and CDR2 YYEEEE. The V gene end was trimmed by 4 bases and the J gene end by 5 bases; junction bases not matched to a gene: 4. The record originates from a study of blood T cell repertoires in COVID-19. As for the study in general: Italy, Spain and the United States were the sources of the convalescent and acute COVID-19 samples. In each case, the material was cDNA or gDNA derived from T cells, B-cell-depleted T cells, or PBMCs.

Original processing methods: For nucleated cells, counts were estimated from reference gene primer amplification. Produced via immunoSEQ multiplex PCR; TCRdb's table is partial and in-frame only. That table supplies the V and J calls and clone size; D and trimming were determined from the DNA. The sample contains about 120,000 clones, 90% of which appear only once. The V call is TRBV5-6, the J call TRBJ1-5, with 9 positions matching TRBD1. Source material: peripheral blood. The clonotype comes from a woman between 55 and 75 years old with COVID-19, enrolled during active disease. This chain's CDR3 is CASSLGQGHQPQHF. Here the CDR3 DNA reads TGTGCCAGCAGCCTAGGACAGGGGCATCAGCCCCAGCATTTT.